The 8 T cell receptor beta chains given below trace back to one sample, sequenced in a study of Ad26.COV2.S vaccination and SARS-CoV-2 variants. As for treatment: roughly 20 received Ad26.COV2.S at low or high dose, single or two shots; about 5 received placebo; per-sample allocation not given. The samples date from day 63 after the first vaccine or placebo injection. Profiled with immunoSEQ multiplex PCR; TCRdb holds only in-frame clones, not every one. The sample contains hundreds of thousands of clones, roughly 90% of which appear only once. Sequencing was performed on peripheral blood, taken in a trial of Ad26.COV2.S vaccine versus placebo. These receptors were collected from a person between 18 and 59 years old who received the Ad26.COV2.S COVID-19 vaccine or a placebo.

This rearrangement joins TRBV6-6 to TRBJ2-7; D is unresolved. Trimming removed 6 bases from V and 10 bases from J, with 16 bases in between. CDR1 is MNHNY and CDR2 is SVGAGI in the germline V gene (reference sequence). CDR3 length equals 12 residues. The CDR3 DNA sequence: TGTGCCAGCAGCCTACCACAGAATTTCCAGTACTTC. Its translation: CASSLPQNFQYF.

The J gene is TRBJ2-7, the V gene TRBV7-9; 16 nucleotides agree with TRBD2. J gave up 6 bases and V 4 bases, and 3 bases lay outside the gene matches. The CDR3 contains 15 residues. CDR1 SEHNR and CDR2 FQNEAQ come from the germline V gene (reference sequence). This chain's CDR3 is CASSSGLAGGIEQYF. CDR3 coding DNA: TGTGCCAGCAGCTCGGGACTAGCGGGAGGGATCGAGCAGTACTTC.

The chain recombines TRBV7-2 with TRBJ2-2; 8 bases agree with TRBD2. Germline loops: CDR1 SGHTA, CDR2 FQGNSA. There are 14 residues in the CDR3. Germline trimming cut 2 bases from V and 5 bases from J; bases unmatched to any gene: 1. CDR3 loop: CASSLSGGTGELFF. CDR3 DNA sequence: TGTGCCAGCAGCTTATCGGGGGGGACCGGGGAGCTGTTTTTT.

This rearrangement joins TRBV25-1 to TRBJ2-7; D possibly matches TRBD1 or TRBD2 (6 bases each). The CDR3 loop spans 14 amino acids. In germline, CDR1 is MGHDK, CDR2 SYGVNS. V gave up 10 bases and J gave up 5 bases, with 21 bases separating them. CDR3 in DNA: TGTGCCACCGAGGGGGATCGGGGGATCCACGAGCAGTACTTC. Its protein product is CATEGDRGIHEQYF.

This chain links TRBV19 with TRBJ1-5; D uncertain. CDR3 size: 13 residues. The V and J ends lost 4 bases and 7 bases respectively, with 11 bases between them. The germline gives CDR1 LNHDA, CDR2 SQIVND (reference sequence). The CDR3 region is CASSTLPLQPQHF. The CDR3 DNA follows: TGTGCCAGTAGTACCCTCCCTTTGCAGCCCCAGCATTTT.

The chain is built from TRBV6-2 or TRBV6-3 and TRBJ2-3, with D possibly being TRBD2 (6 bases). V gave up 5 bases and J gave up 6 bases, with 15 bases separating them. Germline V gives CDR1 MNHEY, CDR2 SVGEGT. This CDR3 contains 14 residues. In DNA form, the CDR3 reads TGTGCCAGCAGTCTCCGCTCGGAGGGGGATACGCAGTATTTT. Amino acids: CASSLRSEGDTQYF.

This sequence joins TRBV11-2 and TRBJ1-1; D uncertain. V lost 4 bases to trimming and J lost 6 bases, with 12 bases between them. Germline-derived CDR1 and CDR2 are SGHAT and FQNNGV. This CDR3 spans 13 amino acids. Here the CDR3 reads CASSSVREAEAFF. The CDR3 bases are TGTGCCAGCAGCTCAGTGAGGGAGGCTGAAGCTTTCTTT.

This clone was counted between two and nine times. V gene TRBV19 combines with J gene TRBJ2-7; no reliable D call. Germline CDR1 and CDR2: LNHDA and SQIVND (reference sequence). V lost 6 bases and J lost 2, with 17 bases in between. The CDR3 is 15 amino acids. The CDR3 DNA reads as TGTGCCAGTAGAAAGGTGGGGAACCCAACCTACGAGCAGTACTTC. It yields the protein CASRKVGNPTYEQYF.